A single sample is the source of the 11 T cell receptor beta chains below, sequenced in a study of cytomegalovirus exposure and HLA in healthy donors. PCR primers comprised 60 Vbeta and 13 Jbeta primers. The protocol was immunoSEQ multiplex PCR, while the TCRdb copy is restricted to in-frame clones and leaves out a portion. This table holds approximately 80,000 clones. The sequencing sample was made of PBMCs. These receptors all stem from a woman aged 25 to 39 in good health and CMV-seronegative.

J is TRBJ2-5 and V is TRBV5-4, with a possible D match to TRBD2 (5 bases). The CDR3 extends over 16 amino acids. V gave up 0 bases and J gave up 5 bases, with 17 bases separating them. The germline gives CDR1 SGHNT, CDR2 YYREEE (reference sequence). The CDR3 sequence: CASSLGGGVLGETQYF. CDR3 nucleotide sequence: TGTGCCAGCAGCTTGGGTGGAGGCGTTTTAGGGGAGACCCAGTACTTC. Full variable domain (remainder filled in from reference TRBV5-4 and TRBJ2-5): ETGVTQSPTHLIKTRGQQVTLRCSSQSGHNTVSWYQQALGQGPQFIFQYYREEENGRGNFPPRFSGLQFPNYSSELNVNALELDDSALYLCASSLGGGVLGETQYFGPGTRLLVL.

The gene calls are TRBV4-1 and TRBJ1-5; D not resolved. The V and J ends lost 0 bases and 4 bases respectively, with 10 bases between them. The CDR3 extends over 15 amino acids. Per the germline V gene, CDR1 is MGHRA and CDR2 is YSYEKL. The DNA of the CDR3 is TGCGCCAGCAGCCAAGAGGGTGGGAGGAATCAGCCCCAGCATTTT. It codes for CASSQEGGRNQPQHF.

The chain joins TRBV6-1 to TRBJ2-3, with 7 bases aligning to TRBD2. This CDR3 contains 14 residues. Germline V gives CDR1 MNHNS, CDR2 SASEGT. The junction had 4 bases not matched to a gene; V was cut back by 5 bases and J by 2 bases. As DNA, the CDR3 is TGTGCCAGCAGTCGGCGGGAGAACACAGATACGCAGTATTTT. Translated, it gives CASSRRENTDTQYF.

V is TRBV5-1 and J is TRBJ1-6; perhaps TRBD1 as D (5 bases). CDR1 SGHRS and CDR2 YFSETQ come from the germline V gene. Trimming removed 5 bases from V and 8 bases from J, with 17 bases in between. The CDR3 contains 15 residues. For the CDR3, the DNA is TGCGCCAGCAGAACCGGGGGAGGGGAGGATTCACCCCTCCACTTT. Amino acid sequence: CASRTGGGEDSPLHF.

The chain is built from TRBV4-1 and TRBJ2-7; possibly TRBD1 for D (5 bases). V lost 3 bases, J lost 4 bases, and 10 bases lay in between. Germline assignment: CDR1 MGHRA and CDR2 YSYEKL. This CDR3 region has 13 residues. The CDR3 sequence: CASSHLDSYEQYF. The DNA for the CDR3 is TGCGCCAGCAGCCACCTCGACAGTTACGAGCAGTACTTC.

The V and J genes are TRBV5-1 and TRBJ2-7; D is ambiguous. The CDR3 contains 14 residues. Trimming stripped 0 bases from V and 2 bases from J, with 9 bases between. The germline V gene encodes CDR1 SGHRS and CDR2 YFSETQ. CDR3 in DNA: TGCGCCAGCAGCTTGGCCGCCGAGACCTACGAGCAGTACTTC. This sequence encodes CASSLAAETYEQYF. The full variable domain, completed using reference TRBV5-1 and TRBJ2-7, is KAGVTQTPRYLIKTRGQQVTLSCSPISGHRSVSWYQQTPGQGLQFLFEYFSETQRNKGNFPGRFSGRQFSNSRSEMNVSTLELGDSALYLCASSLAAETYEQYFGPGTRLTVT.

The V and J genes are TRBV19 and TRBJ2-7; 7 bases are shared with TRBD2. Trimming at V came to 4 bases and at J to 5 bases, leaving 8 bases not matched to a gene. The germline CDR1 and CDR2 sequences are LNHDA and SQIVND (reference sequence). CDR3 length equals 14 residues. CDR3: CASSTPGGGDEQYF. The CDR3 DNA reads as TGTGCCAGTAGTACCCCGGGGGGAGGCGACGAGCAGTACTTC. The full variable domain, with the rest looked up from reference TRBV19 and TRBJ2-7, is DGGITQSPKYLFRKEGQNVTLSCEQNLNHDAMYWYRQDPGQGLRLIYYSQIVNDFQKGDIAEGYSVSREKKESFPLTVTSAQKNPTAFYLCASSTPGGGDEQYFGPGTRLTVT.

The rearrangement uses TRBV6-1 and TRBJ2-7, with a tentative D call TRBD2 (5 bases). CDR3 length equals 15 residues. V lost 7 bases, J lost 6 bases, and 22 bases lay in between. Germline assignment: CDR1 MNHNS and CDR2 SASEGT. CDR3: CASNLGLSHLVEQYF. CDR3 in DNA: TGTGCCAGCAACCTCGGACTTTCACATTTAGTCGAGCAGTACTTC.

The V call is TRBV5-1, the J call TRBJ2-3, with 11 bases matching TRBD1. The CDR3 is 16 residues long. Per germline, CDR1 SGHRS and CDR2 YFSETQ. Trimming cost V 0 bases and J 4 bases; bases outside gene matches: 4. CDR3 bases: TGCGCCAGCAGCTTGGGTGGGACAGGGGGGTCAGATACGCAGTATTTT. Translation gives CASSLGGTGGSDTQYF.

The rearrangement uses TRBV19 and TRBJ1-3; a possible D gene is TRBD1 (6 bases). CDR3 length: 14 residues. The germline V gene has CDR1 LNHDA and CDR2 SQIVND (reference sequence). V was cut by 4 bases and J by 3 bases, with 10 bases left in between. The CDR3 here is CASSSGGIGNTIYF. The DNA for the CDR3 is TGTGCCAGTAGTAGCGGGGGCATTGGAAACACCATATATTTT.

V and J are TRBV10-1 and TRBJ2-1, with TRBD2 matching over 9 bases. J gave up 7 bases and V 3 bases, and 7 bases lay outside the gene matches. Germline CDR1 is WNHNN and CDR2 is SYGVQD (reference sequence). The CDR3 has 15 residues. The CDR3 region has the DNA TGCGCCAGCAGTGAAGGCGGGAGGGCCAAGAATGAGCAGTTCTTC. Its translation: CASSEGGRAKNEQFF.